This is a list of T cell receptor beta chains from one sample in a study of response to subunit inactivated influenza vaccine. TCRdb used MiXCR to reprocess the RT-PCR reads, holding one entry per CDR3 protein. The sample includes fewer than 800,000 distinct CDR3 sequences, about 15% seen only once; the top ten take 9.5% to 13%. This sample comprised PBMCs from blood, obtained approximately 13 days after vaccination. These receptors came from a man aged 50-59 years who received an inactivated influenza vaccine. The CDR3 runs from the conserved cysteine through the conserved F or W. The order of the fields is D gene, clone size, V gene, J gene, CDR3 protein, CDR3 DNA. The D gene is left open where the match is weak. Clone size is given for some rows only: seen once, a few or many times, or a class if the clone is expanded.

>NA|NA|TRBV6-1|TRBJ1-1
CASSEALPDAEAFF
TGTGCCAGCAGTGAAGCGCTCCCAGATGCTGAAGCTTTCTTT
>NA|NA|TRBV10-3|TRBJ2-2
CAISDRRVTGELFF
TGTGCCATCAGTGACCGCAGGGTCACCGGGGAGCTGTTTTTT
>NA|NA|TRBV27|TRBJ2-3
CASSLYLRRLGEGTDTQYF
TGTGCCAGCAGTTTATACCTCCGTAGACTAGGAGAGGGCACAGATACGCAGTATTTT
>NA|few|TRBV7-2|TRBJ1-6
CASSFNPRSSPLHF
TGTGCCAGCAGCTTTAACCCCAGGTCTTCACCCCTCCACTTT
>NA|NA|TRBV4-1|TRBJ1-3
CASSQVASNSGNTIYF
TGCGCCAGCAGCCAAGTAGCCAGCAACTCTGGAAACACCATATATTTT
>NA|NA|TRBV6-6|TRBJ2-3
CASRRLGGDTQYF
TGTGCCAGCAGGCGGCTAGGGGGAGATACGCAGTATTTT
>TRBD2|many|TRBV18|TRBJ2-3
CASSLGTSGRTDTQYF
TGTGCCAGCTCACTAGGGACTAGCGGGAGGACTGATACGCAGTATTTT
>NA|few|TRBV12-3/TRBV12-4|TRBJ2-4
CASSFYEGSKNIQYF
TGTGCCAGCAGTTTTTACGAGGGGTCCAAAAACATTCAGTACTTC
>TRBD2|few|TRBV5-6|TRBJ2-7
CASSLPGTKAYEQYF
TGTGCCAGCAGCTTACCCGGGACTAAAGCCTACGAGCAGTACTTC
>NA|few|TRBV2|TRBJ2-2
CASSETPDKLFF
TGTGCCAGCAGTGAAACGCCAGACAAGCTGTTTTTT
>NA|NA|TRBV5-1|TRBJ1-1
CASSVTVMNTEAFF
TGCGCCAGCAGCGTGACAGTGATGAACACTGAAGCTTTCTTT
>TRBD1|few|TRBV6-5|TRBJ2-3
CASSYSTGQEDTQYF
TGTGCCAGCAGTTACTCGACAGGGCAGGAAGATACGCAGTATTTT
>NA|NA|TRBV2|TRBJ2-5
CASSEAPDTLETQYF
TGTGCCAGCAGTGAAGCCCCGGACACTTTAGAGACCCAGTACTTC
>NA|NA|TRBV29-1|TRBJ2-2
CSVVGGTEYTGELFF
TGCAGCGTTGTCGGCGGGACAGAGTACACCGGGGAGCTGTTTTTT
>NA|NA|TRBV2|TRBJ1-6
CASRQTYNSPLHF
TGTGCCAGCAGACAGACGTATAATTCACCCCTCCACTTT
>NA|NA|TRBV30|TRBJ2-4
CAWSASGRVKNIQYF
TGTGCCTGGAGCGCATCAGGCAGGGTCAAAAACATTCAGTACTTC
>TRBD2|NA|TRBV5-1|TRBJ2-3
CASRPGHLGLATDTQYF
TGCGCCAGCAGGCCGGGACACCTCGGACTAGCAACAGATACGCAGTATTTT
>NA|NA|TRBV5-1|TRBJ1-1
CASSFRRNLNTEAFF
TGCGCCAGCAGCTTCCGACGGAACCTGAACACTGAAGCTTTCTTT
>TRBD2|NA|TRBV9|TRBJ2-1
CASSVAPSGGSSYNEQFF
TGTGCCAGCAGCGTAGCTCCTAGCGGGGGGAGCTCCTACAATGAGCAGTTCTTC
>NA|NA|TRBV7-2|TRBJ1-1
CASNQGRVTEAFF
TGTGCCAGCAACCAAGGGAGGGTCACTGAAGCTTTCTTT
>NA|once|TRBV4-1|TRBJ2-7
CASSQEPHSRGNEQYF
TGCGCCAGCAGCCAAGAGCCCCATTCCAGGGGAAACGAGCAGTACTTC
>NA|few|TRBV9|TRBJ2-5
CASSPGWAQYF
TGTGCCAGCAGCCCTGGGTGGGCCCAGTACTTC
>TRBD2|NA|TRBV2|TRBJ2-2
CASSPPGGRLGTGELFF
TGTGCCAGCAGCCCTCCGGGGGGGCGTTTGGGTACCGGGGAGCTGTTTTTT
>NA|many|TRBV7-2|TRBJ1-5
CASSAKPNQPQHF
TGTGCCAGCAGCGCCAAGCCCAATCAGCCCCAGCATTTT
>NA|NA|TRBV3-1|TRBJ2-2
CASSQATGQNTGELFF
TGTGCCAGCAGCCAAGCTACGGGACAAAACACCGGGGAGCTGTTTTTT
>NA|NA|TRBV6-5|TRBJ2-5
CASSYPMSGRETQYF
TGTGCCAGCAGTTACCCCATGTCAGGGCGAGAGACCCAGTACTTC
>NA|NA|TRBV7-3|TRBJ2-1
CASSNNPFRGRGDEQFF
TGTGCCAGCAGCAACAATCCGTTTCGTGGGAGGGGGGATGAGCAGTTCTTC
>TRBD2|NA|TRBV4-3|TRBJ2-1
CASSRWLAGGWNEQFF
TGCGCCAGCAGCCGGTGGCTCGCGGGGGGGTGGAATGAGCAGTTCTTC
>NA|few|TRBV28|TRBJ2-5
CASSLEETLETQYF
TGTGCCAGCAGTTTAGAGGAGACTCTTGAGACCCAGTACTTC
>NA|NA|TRBV30|TRBJ2-3
CAWSVRFVDTQYF
TGTGCCTGGAGTGTACGTTTTGTAGATACGCAGTATTTT
>TRBD1|few|TRBV10-3|TRBJ2-7
CAIRGTGGSYEQYF
TGTGCCATCAGAGGGACAGGGGGCTCCTACGAGCAGTACTTC
>NA|NA|TRBV12-3/TRBV12-4|TRBJ2-3
CASQHRSGTDTQYF
TGTGCCAGCCAACACCGATCCGGCACAGATACGCAGTATTTT
>NA|many|TRBV20-1|TRBJ2-7
CSASFLRKGFEQYF
TGCAGTGCTAGCTTCCTAAGAAAAGGCTTCGAGCAGTACTTC
>NA|NA|TRBV2|TRBJ2-7
CASQGPEQYF
TGTGCCAGCCAGGGTCCCGAGCAGTACTTC
>TRBD2|many|TRBV10-3|TRBJ2-1
CATANFLAGTGEQFF
TGTGCCACCGCCAATTTCCTAGCGGGAACGGGTGAGCAGTTCTTC
>NA|NA|TRBV7-9|TRBJ2-6
CASSRVGATGANVLTF
TGTGCCAGCAGCAGGGTAGGGGCCACTGGGGCCAACGTCCTGACTTTC
>NA|NA|TRBV20-1|TRBJ2-7
CSAPLPGVHEQYF
TGCAGTGCTCCACTGCCAGGTGTCCACGAGCAGTACTTC
>NA|NA|TRBV5-1|TRBJ2-2
CASSLLASNTGELFF
TGCGCCAGCAGCTTGCTAGCATCGAACACCGGGGAGCTGTTTTTT
>NA|few|TRBV7-3|TRBJ2-1
CASSLEASNEQFF
TGTGCCAGCAGCTTAGAGGCTAGCAATGAGCAGTTCTTC
>TRBD2|few|TRBV20-1|TRBJ2-3
CSARLPSGGGVTDTQYF
TGCAGTGCTAGATTGCCTAGCGGGGGCGGAGTCACAGATACGCAGTATTTT
>NA|few|TRBV12-3/TRBV12-4|TRBJ2-1
CASSLDREYNEQFF
TGTGCCAGCAGTTTAGACAGGGAGTACAATGAGCAGTTCTTC
>TRBD2|few|TRBV29-1|TRBJ2-7
CSVAGTSGYEQYF
TGCAGCGTTGCCGGGACTAGCGGCTACGAGCAGTACTTC
>NA|many|TRBV5-1|TRBJ2-1
CASSLRTQSSYNEQFF
TGCGCCAGCAGCTTACGGACTCAAAGCTCCTACAATGAGCAGTTCTTC
>NA|few|TRBV30|TRBJ2-7
CAWSPGLYEQYF
TGTGCCTGGAGTCCAGGGCTCTACGAGCAGTACTTC
>NA|NA|TRBV10-2|TRBJ2-5
CATTNRGAEETQYF
TGCGCCACCACAAACCGGGGGGCTGAAGAGACCCAGTACTTC
>NA|NA|TRBV20-1|TRBJ2-1
CSARDLRVYNEQFF
TGCAGTGCTAGAGATCTACGGGTTTACAATGAGCAGTTCTTC
>NA|NA|TRBV4-2|TRBJ2-7
CASSQEGQTYEQYF
TGTGCCAGCAGCCAAGAAGGACAGACCTACGAGCAGTACTTC
>NA|few|TRBV18|TRBJ1-1
CASSPPGGHTEAFF
TGTGCCAGCTCACCACCGGGTGGGCACACTGAAGCTTTCTTT